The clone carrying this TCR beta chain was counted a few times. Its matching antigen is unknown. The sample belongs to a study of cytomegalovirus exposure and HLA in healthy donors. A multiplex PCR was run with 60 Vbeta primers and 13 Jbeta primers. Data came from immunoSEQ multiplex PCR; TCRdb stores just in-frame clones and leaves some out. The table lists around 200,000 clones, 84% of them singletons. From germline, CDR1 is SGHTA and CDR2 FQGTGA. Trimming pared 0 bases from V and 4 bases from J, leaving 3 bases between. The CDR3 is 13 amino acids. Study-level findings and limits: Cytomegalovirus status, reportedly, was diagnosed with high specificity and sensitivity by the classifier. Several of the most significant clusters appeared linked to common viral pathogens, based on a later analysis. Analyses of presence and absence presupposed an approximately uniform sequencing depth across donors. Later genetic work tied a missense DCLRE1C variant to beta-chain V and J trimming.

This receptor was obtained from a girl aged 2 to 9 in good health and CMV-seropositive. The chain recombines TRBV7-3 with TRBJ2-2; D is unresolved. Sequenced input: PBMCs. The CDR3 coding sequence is TGTGCCAGCAGCTTAACACTCACCGGGGAGCTGTTTTTT. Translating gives CASSLTLTGELFF.